The source of this T cell receptor (beta chain) is a study of blood T cell repertoires in COVID-19. Method: immunoSEQ multiplex PCR; TCRdb's copy keeps in-frame clones and lacks some. Of 140,000 to 150,000 clones in the sample, about 76% were seen once. CDR1 and CDR2 (germline): MGHRA, YSYEKL. The CDR3 contains 15 residues. After removal of 5 bases from V and 4 bases from J, the junction contained 9 bases not matched to a gene. The sequence came from a human donor in a cohort sampled during active COVID-19. The chain employs TRBV4-1 and TRBJ2-3; TRBD2 aligns across 7 bases. The sequencing sample was made of peripheral blood. CDR3 in amino acids: CASSTTSRRADTQYF. The CDR3 DNA sequence: TGCGCCAGCAGCACGACTAGCCGGAGGGCAGATACGCAGTATTTT.